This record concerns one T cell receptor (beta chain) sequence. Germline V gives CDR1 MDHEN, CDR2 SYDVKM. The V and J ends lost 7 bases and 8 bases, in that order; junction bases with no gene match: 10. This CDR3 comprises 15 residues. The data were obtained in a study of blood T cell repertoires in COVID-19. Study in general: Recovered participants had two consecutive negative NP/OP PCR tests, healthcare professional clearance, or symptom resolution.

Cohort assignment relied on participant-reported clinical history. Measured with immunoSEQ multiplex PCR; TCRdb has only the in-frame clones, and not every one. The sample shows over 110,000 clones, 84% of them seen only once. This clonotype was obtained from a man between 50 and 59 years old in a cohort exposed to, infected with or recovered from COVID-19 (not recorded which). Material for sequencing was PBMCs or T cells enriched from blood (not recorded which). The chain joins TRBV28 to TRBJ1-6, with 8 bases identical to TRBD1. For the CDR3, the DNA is TGTGCCAGCACCTTAGTAGGACAGGGTGATTCACCCCTCCACTTT. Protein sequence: CASTLVGQGDSPLHF.